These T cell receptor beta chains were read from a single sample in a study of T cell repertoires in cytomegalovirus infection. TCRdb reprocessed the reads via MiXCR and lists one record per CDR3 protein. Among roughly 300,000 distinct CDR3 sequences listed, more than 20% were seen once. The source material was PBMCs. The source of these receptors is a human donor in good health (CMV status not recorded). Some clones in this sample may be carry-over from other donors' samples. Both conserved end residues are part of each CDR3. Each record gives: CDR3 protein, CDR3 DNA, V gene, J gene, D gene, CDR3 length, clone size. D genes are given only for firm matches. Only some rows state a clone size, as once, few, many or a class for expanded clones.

CDR3 protein: CASSLQGGLSNTGELFF; CDR3 DNA: TGTGCCAGCAGCTTACAGGGGGGTCTCTCGAACACCGGGGAGCTGTTTTTT; V gene: TRBV7-6; J gene: TRBJ2-2; D gene: NA; CDR3 length: 17; clone size: few
CDR3 protein: CASSPLGTYNEQFF; CDR3 DNA: TGTGCCAGCAGCCCCCTTGGAACTTACAATGAGCAGTTCTTC; V gene: TRBV11-2; J gene: TRBJ2-1; D gene: NA; CDR3 length: 14; clone size: few
CDR3 protein: CASSYSIIEGELFF; CDR3 DNA: TGTGCCAGCAGTTACTCTATAATAGAAGGCGAGCTGTTTTTT; V gene: TRBV6-5; J gene: TRBJ2-2; D gene: NA; CDR3 length: 14; clone size: NA
CDR3 protein: CASSPRQGGETQYF; CDR3 DNA: TGTGCCAGCAGCCCCCGACAGGGCGGAGAGACCCAGTACTTC; V gene: TRBV7-2; J gene: TRBJ2-5; D gene: TRBD1; CDR3 length: 14; clone size: many
CDR3 protein: CASSSTQGLADSSYNEQFF; CDR3 DNA: TGTGCCAGCAGCTCGACGCAGGGACTAGCGGACAGCTCCTACAATGAGCAGTTCTTC; V gene: TRBV7-8; J gene: TRBJ2-1; D gene: TRBD2; CDR3 length: 19; clone size: few
CDR3 protein: CSAQVDRALGGGELFF; CDR3 DNA: TGCAGTGCTCAAGTTGACAGAGCCTTAGGAGGGGGGGAGCTGTTTTTT; V gene: TRBV20-1; J gene: TRBJ2-2; D gene: NA; CDR3 length: 16; clone size: NA
CDR3 protein: CASSSTGEGNEQFF; CDR3 DNA: TGTGCCAGCAGCAGCACAGGGGAAGGCAATGAGCAGTTCTTC; V gene: TRBV5-6; J gene: TRBJ2-1; D gene: TRBD1; CDR3 length: 14; clone size: NA
CDR3 protein: CASVEESPYQPQHF; CDR3 DNA: TGTGCCAGCGTGGAGGAATCTCCCTATCAGCCCCAGCATTTT; V gene: TRBV6-1; J gene: TRBJ1-5; D gene: NA; CDR3 length: 14; clone size: NA
CDR3 protein: CSVAQFSGDYEQYF; CDR3 DNA: TGCAGCGTTGCACAATTCTCAGGGGATTACGAGCAGTACTTC; V gene: TRBV29-1; J gene: TRBJ2-7; D gene: NA; CDR3 length: 14; clone size: NA
CDR3 protein: CSAGLAVQETQYF; CDR3 DNA: TGCAGCGCGGGACTAGCGGTTCAAGAGACCCAGTACTTC; V gene: TRBV29-1; J gene: TRBJ2-5; D gene: TRBD2; CDR3 length: 13; clone size: NA
CDR3 protein: CASSRTSHYEQYF; CDR3 DNA: TGTGCCAGCAGCCGGACTAGCCACTACGAGCAGTACTTC; V gene: TRBV6-2/TRBV6-3; J gene: TRBJ2-7; D gene: TRBD2; CDR3 length: 13; clone size: NA
CDR3 protein: CASKDKEQPGPIFDEQFF; CDR3 DNA: TGTGCCAGCAAGGATAAGGAGCAACCGGGCCCTATTTTTGATGAGCAGTTCTTC; V gene: TRBV28; J gene: TRBJ2-1; D gene: NA; CDR3 length: 18; clone size: NA
CDR3 protein: CSRAGARGGQYF; CDR3 DNA: TGCAGCCGAGCGGGAGCGCGGGGGGGGCAGTATTTT; V gene: TRBV20-1; J gene: TRBJ2-3; D gene: TRBD2; CDR3 length: 12; clone size: NA
CDR3 protein: CASSPDRVGGYTF; CDR3 DNA: TGTGCCAGCAGCCCAGACAGGGTCGGGGGCTACACCTTC; V gene: TRBV7-2; J gene: TRBJ1-2; D gene: TRBD1; CDR3 length: 13; clone size: NA
CDR3 protein: CASRHVRGTGGLYEQYF; CDR3 DNA: TGTGCCAGCAGACACGTTCGTGGGACAGGGGGCCTGTACGAGCAGTACTTC; V gene: TRBV11-2; J gene: TRBJ2-7; D gene: TRBD1; CDR3 length: 17; clone size: few
CDR3 protein: CASSEPPENSPLHF; CDR3 DNA: TGTGCCAGCAGCGAACCCCCAGAGAATTCACCCCTCCACTTT; V gene: TRBV7-2; J gene: TRBJ1-6; D gene: NA; CDR3 length: 14; clone size: few
CDR3 protein: CASTSAGLEQYF; CDR3 DNA: TGTGCCAGCACCTCTGCCGGGTTGGAGCAGTACTTC; V gene: TRBV28; J gene: TRBJ2-7; D gene: NA; CDR3 length: 12; clone size: NA
CDR3 protein: CASSLPLGAGSSYNEQFF; CDR3 DNA: TGTGCCAGCAGCTTACCCCTTGGAGCGGGGTCCTCCTACAATGAGCAGTTCTTC; V gene: TRBV7-2; J gene: TRBJ2-1; D gene: TRBD2; CDR3 length: 18; clone size: NA
CDR3 protein: CASSSPGKSNQPQHF; CDR3 DNA: TGTGCCAGCTCTTCCCCCGGGAAAAGCAATCAGCCCCAGCATTTT; V gene: TRBV19; J gene: TRBJ1-5; D gene: NA; CDR3 length: 15; clone size: many
CDR3 protein: CATSGPGELFF; CDR3 DNA: TGTGCCACCTCGGGGCCCGGGGAGCTGTTTTTT; V gene: TRBV19; J gene: TRBJ2-2; D gene: NA; CDR3 length: 11; clone size: many
CDR3 protein: CASSYSGLAGGYEQYF; CDR3 DNA: TGTGCCAGCAGTTACTCGGGACTAGCGGGAGGCTACGAGCAGTACTTC; V gene: TRBV6-2/TRBV6-3; J gene: TRBJ2-7; D gene: TRBD2; CDR3 length: 16; clone size: NA
CDR3 protein: CASSPRGDYEQYF; CDR3 DNA: TGTGCCAGCAGCCCGCGGGGGGACTACGAGCAGTACTTC; V gene: TRBV6-2/TRBV6-3; J gene: TRBJ2-7; D gene: TRBD2; CDR3 length: 13; clone size: few
CDR3 protein: CASSLSFGRSGNTIYF; CDR3 DNA: TGTGCCAGCAGCTTGAGTTTCGGGAGATCTGGAAACACCATATATTTT; V gene: TRBV7-2; J gene: TRBJ1-3; D gene: NA; CDR3 length: 16; clone size: NA
CDR3 protein: CATSRPGIQETQYF; CDR3 DNA: TGTGCCACCAGCAGACCGGGCATCCAAGAGACCCAGTACTTC; V gene: TRBV15; J gene: TRBJ2-5; D gene: NA; CDR3 length: 14; clone size: NA
CDR3 protein: CASISSANTGELFF; CDR3 DNA: TGTGCCAGTATTTCCAGTGCGAACACCGGGGAGCTGTTTTTT; V gene: TRBV19; J gene: TRBJ2-2; D gene: NA; CDR3 length: 14; clone size: few
CDR3 protein: CATSDSTREPQHF; CDR3 DNA: TGTGCCACCAGTGACTCTACCAGGGAGCCCCAGCATTTT; V gene: TRBV24-1; J gene: TRBJ1-5; D gene: NA; CDR3 length: 13; clone size: NA
CDR3 protein: CSAPARTGPGELFF; CDR3 DNA: TGCAGTGCCCCTGCTCGGACAGGGCCCGGGGAGCTGTTTTTT; V gene: TRBV20-1; J gene: TRBJ2-2; D gene: TRBD1; CDR3 length: 14; clone size: few
CDR3 protein: CASSYGGQYYEQYF; CDR3 DNA: TGTGCCAGCAGTTACGGGGGCCAGTACTACGAGCAGTACTTC; V gene: TRBV6-2/TRBV6-3; J gene: TRBJ2-7; D gene: NA; CDR3 length: 14; clone size: NA
CDR3 protein: CASSYSSRGYEQYF; CDR3 DNA: TGTGCCAGCAGTTACTCCAGCAGGGGTTACGAGCAGTACTTC; V gene: TRBV6-2/TRBV6-3; J gene: TRBJ2-7; D gene: NA; CDR3 length: 14; clone size: few
CDR3 protein: CASSLTREDHNEQFF; CDR3 DNA: TGTGCCAGCAGCTTAACGCGGGAGGATCACAATGAGCAGTTCTTC; V gene: TRBV7-3; J gene: TRBJ2-1; D gene: TRBD2; CDR3 length: 15; clone size: few
CDR3 protein: CASSPRDIQYF; CDR3 DNA: TGTGCCAGCAGCCCAAGGGACATTCAGTACTTC; V gene: TRBV28; J gene: TRBJ2-4; D gene: NA; CDR3 length: 11; clone size: NA
CDR3 protein: CASSLAGTSGANVLTF; CDR3 DNA: TGTGCCAGCTCACTGGCCGGGACCTCTGGGGCCAACGTCCTGACTTTC; V gene: TRBV18; J gene: TRBJ2-6; D gene: NA; CDR3 length: 16; clone size: NA
CDR3 protein: CASRGKTGPIGEQYF; CDR3 DNA: TGCGCCAGTAGAGGGAAGACAGGGCCGATCGGCGAGCAGTACTTC; V gene: TRBV10-2; J gene: TRBJ2-7; D gene: TRBD1; CDR3 length: 15; clone size: NA
CDR3 protein: CASSEIGLGGRTQYF; CDR3 DNA: TGTGCCAGCAGTGAAATTGGACTAGGGGGGCGAACCCAGTACTTC; V gene: TRBV6-1; J gene: TRBJ2-5; D gene: NA; CDR3 length: 15; clone size: NA
CDR3 protein: CASSFQNEQFF; CDR3 DNA: TGTGCCAGCAGCTTCCAAAATGAGCAGTTCTTC; V gene: TRBV7-9; J gene: TRBJ2-1; D gene: NA; CDR3 length: 11; clone size: few
CDR3 protein: CASRPVAQSYNEQFF; CDR3 DNA: TGTGCCAGCAGGCCAGTAGCGCAATCCTACAATGAGCAGTTCTTC; V gene: TRBV7-2; J gene: TRBJ2-1; D gene: NA; CDR3 length: 15; clone size: many
CDR3 protein: CASSSRQGSLETQYF; CDR3 DNA: TGTGCCAGCAGTTCCAGACAGGGCAGTCTGGAGACCCAGTACTTC; V gene: TRBV12-3/TRBV12-4; J gene: TRBJ2-5; D gene: TRBD1; CDR3 length: 15; clone size: few
CDR3 protein: CASSQYRVNTGELFF; CDR3 DNA: TGTGCCAGCAGTCAGTACAGGGTGAACACCGGGGAGCTGTTTTTT; V gene: TRBV28; J gene: TRBJ2-2; D gene: NA; CDR3 length: 15; clone size: many
CDR3 protein: CSARFGETQYF; CDR3 DNA: TGCAGTGCTAGGTTCGGGGAGACCCAGTACTTC; V gene: TRBV20-1; J gene: TRBJ2-5; D gene: NA; CDR3 length: 11; clone size: NA
CDR3 protein: CASSPGLAGIYEQYF; CDR3 DNA: TGTGCCAGCAGCCCTGGACTAGCGGGGATCTACGAGCAGTACTTC; V gene: TRBV7-8; J gene: TRBJ2-7; D gene: TRBD2; CDR3 length: 15; clone size: many
CDR3 protein: CASRVFGSSDTQYF; CDR3 DNA: TGTGCCAGCAGGGTTTTTGGGTCTTCAGATACGCAGTATTTT; V gene: TRBV7-2; J gene: TRBJ2-3; D gene: NA; CDR3 length: 14; clone size: many
CDR3 protein: CASSLALTSGDQYF; CDR3 DNA: TGTGCCAGCAGCTTAGCGCTGACTAGCGGCGACCAGTACTTC; V gene: TRBV7-2; J gene: TRBJ2-5; D gene: TRBD2; CDR3 length: 14; clone size: many
CDR3 protein: CASSLGGRGNNEQFF; CDR3 DNA: TGTGCCAGCAGCTTGGGCGGGAGGGGGAATAATGAGCAGTTCTTC; V gene: TRBV7-2; J gene: TRBJ2-1; D gene: TRBD2; CDR3 length: 15; clone size: many
CDR3 protein: CASSYRTVKLFF; CDR3 DNA: TGTGCCAGCAGCTACCGGACAGTAAAACTGTTTTTT; V gene: TRBV28; J gene: TRBJ1-4; D gene: NA; CDR3 length: 12; clone size: NA
CDR3 protein: CASSLKAGGPETGELFF; CDR3 DNA: TGTGCCAGCAGCTTGAAAGCGGGAGGGCCGGAAACCGGGGAGCTGTTTTTT; V gene: TRBV5-5; J gene: TRBJ2-2; D gene: TRBD2; CDR3 length: 17; clone size: NA
CDR3 protein: CASSVTGEATYEQYF; CDR3 DNA: TGTGCCAGCAGTGTAACAGGGGAAGCTACCTACGAGCAGTACTTC; V gene: TRBV2; J gene: TRBJ2-7; D gene: TRBD1; CDR3 length: 15; clone size: few
CDR3 protein: CASSLTPPGGSYNEQFF; CDR3 DNA: TGTGCCAGCAGCTTAACCCCCCCGGGGGGCTCCTACAATGAGCAGTTCTTC; V gene: TRBV7-6; J gene: TRBJ2-1; D gene: TRBD2; CDR3 length: 17; clone size: many
CDR3 protein: CANSLPGDREVWWPTEAFF; CDR3 DNA: TGCGCCAACAGCTTGCCGGGCGACAGGGAGGTTTGGTGGCCCACTGAAGCTTTCTTT; V gene: TRBV5-1; J gene: TRBJ1-1; D gene: TRBD1; CDR3 length: 19; clone size: once
CDR3 protein: CASRERANTEAFF; CDR3 DNA: TGTGCCAGCCGGGAGAGGGCGAACACTGAAGCTTTCTTT; V gene: TRBV6-6; J gene: TRBJ1-1; D gene: NA; CDR3 length: 13; clone size: once
CDR3 protein: CASTLGLPTDTQYF; CDR3 DNA: TGTGCCAGCACCCTGGGGCTTCCCACAGATACGCAGTATTTT; V gene: TRBV7-2; J gene: TRBJ2-3; D gene: NA; CDR3 length: 14; clone size: many
CDR3 protein: CSVEDWDRFYNEQFF; CDR3 DNA: TGCAGCGTTGAAGATTGGGACAGGTTCTACAATGAGCAGTTCTTC; V gene: TRBV29-1; J gene: TRBJ2-1; D gene: TRBD1; CDR3 length: 15; clone size: few
CDR3 protein: CASSETGTGDYNEQFF; CDR3 DNA: TGTGCCAGCAGCGAGACCGGGACAGGGGACTACAATGAGCAGTTCTTC; V gene: TRBV5-5; J gene: TRBJ2-1; D gene: TRBD1; CDR3 length: 16; clone size: NA
CDR3 protein: CAVGGGTEAFF; CDR3 DNA: TGTGCCGTGGGAGGGGGGACTGAAGCTTTCTTT; V gene: TRBV6-2/TRBV6-3; J gene: TRBJ1-1; D gene: NA; CDR3 length: 11; clone size: NA